The 20 T cell receptor beta chains reported below all come from one sample, sequenced in a study of CD8+ T cells in alopecia areata (dated by TCRdb to 2017 to 2018). Receptor libraries were prepared by the immunoSEQ multiplex PCR assay. To provide template for TCR sequencing, every sample had RNA extracted and reverse transcribed into cDNA. TCRdb re-hosts the immuneACCESS table, in-frame sequences only. Its copies lack some clones; in the studies checked, an unresolved V gene accounts for under half of them, and the cause for the rest is not known. Counted in this sample were under 65,000 clones; 44% of them appeared once. The top ten constitute roughly half of the sample. Sequencing input: NKG2D-low CD8+ T cells sorted from blood. Explained via the paper, the cell subset or site label denotes: sorted CD8+ NKG2D-low blood T cells. These receptors all come from a human donor with alopecia areata.

This rearrangement joins TRBV4-1 to TRBJ2-1; D perhaps matches TRBD1 (5 bases). From germline, CDR1 is MGHRA and CDR2 YSYEKL. V was clipped by 5 bases and J by 13 bases, with 15 bases between them. CDR3 length: 12 amino acids. The CDR3 coding sequence is TGCGCCAGCAGCGGGGCCCCTGGAGAACAGTTCTTC. Its translation: CASSGAPGEQFF.

This clone was observed a few times. The chain links TRBV29-1 to TRBJ2-7, with D perhaps TRBD2 (6 bases). The CDR3 runs 15 residues. Trimming took 4 bases from V and 1 from J, leaving 17 bases between them. Germline lookup yields CDR1 SQVTM and CDR2 ANQGSEA. The CDR3: CSVAGTPLTSYEQYF. For the CDR3, the DNA is TGCAGCGTTGCGGGGACTCCACTTACATCCTACGAGCAGTACTTC.

This chain uses TRBV10-2 with TRBJ2-7; D is unresolved. V gave up 2 bases and J gave up 4 bases, with 15 bases separating them. This CDR3 is built from 15 residues. Looked up from germline, CDR1 is WSHSY and CDR2 is SAAADI. The CDR3 DNA reads TGCGCCAGCAGTGAGCCCCGCAACACCGAGTACGAGCAGTACTTC. It translates to CASSEPRNTEYEQYF.

V is TRBV4-1 and J is TRBJ2-7; TRBD2 is a possible D gene (6 bases). CDR3 length: 16 amino acids. Germline CDR1 reads MGHRA; CDR2 reads YSYEKL. V shed 3 bases and J shed 2 bases, with 17 bases lying between them. CDR3 region: CASSHSSGSKAYEQYF. CDR3 DNA sequence: TGCGCCAGCAGCCACTCCAGCGGGTCTAAAGCCTACGAGCAGTACTTC.

This clone has more than one count but fewer than ten. The chain employs TRBV9 and TRBJ2-1, with D possibly TRBD2 on 6 matching bases. Looked up from germline, CDR1 is SGDLS and CDR2 is YYNGEE. V dropped 2 bases and J dropped 4 bases, with 16 bases sitting between them. This CDR3 comprises 16 residues. DNA of the CDR3: TGTGCCAGCAGCGTTAGGAATCGGGAGAAATACAATGAGCAGTTCTTC. Protein sequence: CASSVRNREKYNEQFF.

The CDR3 DNA reads TGCAGCGTAAGGGGGACAGGGGAAAGGGGAGATACGCAGTATTTT. This codes for CSVRGTGERGDTQYF. This chain joins TRBV29-1 and TRBJ2-3; 10 bases agree with TRBD1. The germline V gene has CDR1 SQVTM and CDR2 ANQGSEA. V was pared by 6 bases and J by 5 bases, with 11 bases of the junction left unmatched. The CDR3 is 15 amino acids.

This chain uses TRBV6-1 with TRBJ2-1, with 9 bases that match TRBD1. The germline V gene has CDR1 MNHNS and CDR2 SASEGT. CDR3 length equals 16 residues. With V trimmed by 2 bases and J by 8 bases, 10 bases remained unmatched. The CDR3 here is CASSENPGQGGDEQFF. CDR3 sequence (DNA): TGTGCCAGCAGTGAAAATCCGGGACAGGGAGGAGATGAGCAGTTCTTC.

This clone was recorded only once. This chain connects TRBV7-9 to TRBJ2-7; 13 bases fit TRBD2. The CDR3 is made up of 16 amino acids. V was pared by 4 bases and J by 3 bases, with 6 bases of the junction left unmatched. Germline CDR1 reads SEHNR; CDR2 reads FQNEAQ (reference sequence). CDR3: CASSSARLAGGYEQYF. CDR3 bases: TGTGCCAGCAGCTCAGCCCGACTAGCGGGAGGCTACGAGCAGTACTTC. The variable domain in full, with the rest retrieved from reference TRBV7-9 and TRBJ2-7, is DTGVSQNPRHKITKRGQNVTFRCDPISEHNRLYWYRQTLGQGPEFLTYFQNEAQLEKSRLLSDRFSAERPKGSFSTLEIQRTEQGDSAMYLCASSSARLAGGYEQYFGPGTRLTVT.

DNA for the CDR3: TGTGCCAGCAGCCGTGGGCCAGTTAATTCACCCCTCCACTTT. Protein: CASSRGPVNSPLHF. This chain links TRBV7-3 with TRBJ1-6; D gene unclear. V was cut by 5 bases and J by 6 bases, with 11 bases left in between. CDR1 and CDR2 from the germline V gene are SGHTA and FQGTGA. The CDR3 has 14 amino acids.

The chain recombines TRBV7-2 with TRBJ1-1; D perhaps matches TRBD1 (6 bases). In germline, CDR1 is SGHTA, CDR2 FQGNSA. There are 18 residues in the CDR3. Trimming removed 4 bases from V and 5 bases from J, with 26 bases in between. The CDR3 region is CASSSTLVGRERGTEAFF. CDR3 in DNA: TGTGCCAGCAGCTCCACATTAGTCGGCAGGGAGAGGGGGACTGAAGCTTTCTTT.

The CDR3 loop reads CASSDGWGNTGELFF. For the CDR3, the DNA is TGTGCCAGCAGCGATGGATGGGGAAACACCGGGGAGCTGTTTTTT. V and J are TRBV9 and TRBJ2-2; D unresolved. CDR3 length: 15 residues. Germline values: CDR1 SGDLS, CDR2 YYNGEE. The ends were cut back, 3 bases at V and 2 bases at J, with 11 bases in the middle.

This clone was observed a few times. The chain couples TRBV5-1 to TRBJ2-5; D possibly uses TRBD1 or TRBD2 (5 bases each). The ends were cut back, 4 bases at V and 5 bases at J, with 21 bases in the middle. Germline V gene lookup returns CDR1 SGHRS and CDR2 YFSETQ. The CDR3 has 16 residues. CDR3 in DNA: TGCGCCAGCAGCCCCTCGAAGGGGAGACTGGGGGAGACCCAGTACTTC. It specifies CASSPSKGRLGETQYF.

CDR3 DNA: TGTGCCAGCAGTAAGACAGGGAATCAGCCCCAGCATTTT. Translation: CASSKTGNQPQHF. V and J are TRBV25-1 and TRBJ1-5; 7 bases agree with TRBD1. J was trimmed by 4 bases and V by 5 bases; bases with no gene match: 2. The CDR3 extends over 13 amino acids. The germline V gene encodes CDR1 MGHDK and CDR2 SYGVNS.

This clone has only a few counts. V gene TRBV27 combines with J gene TRBJ1-1, with 7 bases matching TRBD1. V lost 6 bases and J lost 0; bases outside the gene matches: 10. Germline CDR1 MNHEY, CDR2 SMNVEV (reference sequence). This CDR3 is built from 16 residues. The CDR3 is CASRQTFGQVNTEAFF. The CDR3 bases are TGTGCCAGCAGACAAACCTTCGGACAGGTGAACACTGAAGCTTTCTTT.

In this sample, this clone turned up a few times. V and J are TRBV29-1 and TRBJ2-1; D is unresolved. Germline V gene lookup returns CDR1 SQVTM and CDR2 ANQGSEA. V was shortened by 2 bases and J by 3 bases, with 8 bases between the two germline ends. This CDR3 contains 13 residues. The CDR3 DNA is TGCAGCGTTGAAACCCGGAACTACAATGAGCAGTTCTTC. As protein: CSVETRNYNEQFF.

This chain joins TRBV7-3 and TRBJ1-2; no firm D call. Between the trimmed V and J ends, which lost 6 bases and 6 bases, there was a span of 14 bases. This CDR3 has 13 amino acids. The germline V gene encodes CDR1 SGHTA and CDR2 FQGTGA. CDR3: CASSPHFGDGYTF. The CDR3 DNA follows: TGTGCCAGCAGTCCCCATTTTGGGGATGGCTACACCTTC.

The V and J genes are TRBV9 and TRBJ1-2, with D tentatively TRBD1 (5 bases). The CDR3 has 14 residues. Germline values: CDR1 SGDLS, CDR2 YYNGEE. The V gene lost 4 bases and the J gene lost 8 bases, with 18 bases spanning the gap. The CDR3 here is CASSPGGGSEGYTF. As DNA, the CDR3 is TGTGCCAGCAGCCCGGGGGGAGGGAGCGAAGGCTACACCTTC.

The chain couples TRBV7-8 to TRBJ2-1, with D tentatively TRBD2 (6 bases). The V end lost 2 bases, the J end lost 7 bases, and 6 bases lay between the germline ends. CDR3 length equals 12 residues. Per the germline V gene, CDR1 is SGHVS and CDR2 is FQNEAQ. The CDR3 nucleotides read TGTGCCAGCAGCTTAAGCGGGAATGAGCAGTTCTTC. Amino acid sequence: CASSLSGNEQFF. Full variable domain (rest looked up from reference TRBV7-8 and TRBJ2-1): GAGVSQSPRYKVAKRGQDVALRCDPISGHVSLFWYQQALGQGPEFLTYFQNEAQLDKSGLPSDRFFAERPEGSVSTLKIQRTQQEDSAVYLCASSLSGNEQFFGPGTRLTVL.

The chain employs TRBV29-1 and TRBJ1-1; perhaps TRBD1 as D (6 bases). CDR3 size: 13 residues. Germline V CDR1 and CDR2: SQVTM, ANQGSEA. CDR3 residues: CSIQGTMNTEAFF. The CDR3 DNA reads as TGCAGTATACAGGGAACAATGAACACTGAAGCTTTCTTT.

This rearrangement joins TRBV30 to TRBJ2-3, with D tentatively TRBD1 or TRBD2 (5 bases each). Germline V CDR1 and CDR2: GTSNPN, SVGIG (reference sequence). V was shortened by 4 bases and J by 2 bases, with 19 bases between the two germline ends. This CDR3 is 16 amino acids long. CDR3 protein: CAWNSPGLGLTDTQYF. In DNA form, the CDR3 reads TGTGCCTGGAATTCCCCGGGGCTTGGGCTCACAGATACGCAGTATTTT.